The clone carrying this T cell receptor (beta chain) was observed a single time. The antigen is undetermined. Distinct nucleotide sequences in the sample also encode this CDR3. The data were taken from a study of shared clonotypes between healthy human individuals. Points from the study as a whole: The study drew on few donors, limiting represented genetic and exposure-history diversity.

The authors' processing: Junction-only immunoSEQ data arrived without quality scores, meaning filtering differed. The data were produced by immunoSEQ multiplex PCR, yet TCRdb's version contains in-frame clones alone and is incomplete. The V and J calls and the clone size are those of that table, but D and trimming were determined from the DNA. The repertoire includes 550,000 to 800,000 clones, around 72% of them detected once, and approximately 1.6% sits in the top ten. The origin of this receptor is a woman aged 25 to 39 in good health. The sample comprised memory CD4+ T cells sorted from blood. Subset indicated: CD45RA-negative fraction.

CDR3 DNA sequence: TGTGCCAGCAGTGAATCTCCGTTAGCTAACTATGGCTACACCTTC. This sequence encodes CASSESPLANYGYTF. V usage is TRBV6-1 and J usage is TRBJ1-2; D is ambiguous. The CDR3 runs to 15 residues. Germline V gives CDR1 MNHNS, CDR2 SASEGT. V was clipped by 2 bases and J by 0 bases, with 10 bases between them.